The 19 T cell receptor beta chains below come from one sample, sequenced in a study of cytomegalovirus exposure and HLA in healthy donors. Primers included in the PCR were 60 Vbeta and 13 Jbeta primers. Generated by immunoSEQ multiplex PCR, the TCRdb table keeps only in-frame clones and is missing some. The sample lists more than 80,000 clones; around 86% were seen once. The sequencing input was PBMCs. These receptors all stem from a man aged 30-40 years in good health and CMV-seropositive.

The chain links TRBV4-1 to TRBJ2-2, with D unresolved. V shed 1 base and J shed 1 base, with 4 bases lying between them. Germline lookup yields CDR1 MGHRA and CDR2 YSYEKL. This CDR3 region has 14 residues. Written as DNA, the CDR3 is TGCGCCAGCAGCCAAGGACAGAACACCGGGGAGCTGTTTTTT. Encoded protein: CASSQGQNTGELFF.

The V call is TRBV2, the J call TRBJ2-1, with TRBD2 matching 10 bases. V shed 5 bases, J shed 7 bases, and the junction held 5 bases outside the gene matches. The germline V gene encodes CDR1 SNHLY and CDR2 FYNNEI. The CDR3 has 14 residues. CDR3 region: CASSRLAGPNEQFF. CDR3 DNA sequence: TGTGCCAGCAGTAGACTAGCGGGCCCTAATGAGCAGTTCTTC.

This rearrangement joins TRBV11-2 to TRBJ2-5; 7 bases are a match to TRBD2. This CDR3 is 14 amino acids long. The V and J ends lost 3 bases and 2 bases, in that order; junction bases with no gene match: 3. Germline lookup yields CDR1 SGHAT and CDR2 FQNNGV. The CDR3 region is CASSFSSGQETQYF. The CDR3 nucleotides are TGTGCCAGCAGCTTTTCTAGCGGACAAGAGACCCAGTACTTC.

This clone has only a few counts. The rearrangement uses TRBV4-2 and TRBJ1-5; D gene ambiguous. V dropped 0 bases and J dropped 3 bases, with 9 bases sitting between them. CDR1 and CDR2 (germline): LGHNA, YNFKEQ. The CDR3 sequence is 15 residues long. The CDR3: CASSQDAAYNQPQHF. The DNA of the CDR3 is TGTGCCAGCAGCCAAGACGCGGCGTACAATCAGCCCCAGCATTTT.

This chain links TRBV5-4 with TRBJ1-1, with 9 bases lining up with TRBD1. The CDR3 sequence is 14 residues long. The V gene's germline CDR1 is SGHNT and CDR2 YYREEE (reference sequence). V lost 2 bases and J lost 4; bases outside the gene matches: 3. The CDR3 here is CASSFDRGATEAFF. CDR3 nucleotides: TGTGCCAGCAGCTTCGACAGGGGGGCCACTGAAGCTTTCTTT.

The rearrangement joins TRBV5-1 to TRBJ1-1, with D perhaps matching TRBD1 (5 bases). CDR1 and CDR2 from the germline V gene are SGHRS and YFSETQ. The CDR3 has 17 residues. V lost 0 bases, J lost 11 bases, and 26 bases lay in between. CDR3: CASSLAAGRDLGEEAFF. The CDR3 region has the DNA TGCGCCAGCAGCTTGGCGGCAGGGAGGGACCTAGGGGAGGAGGCTTTCTTT. Combining the CDR3 with reference TRBV5-1 and TRBJ1-1 gives the whole variable domain KAGVTQTPRYLIKTRGQQVTLSCSPISGHRSVSWYQQTPGQGLQFLFEYFSETQRNKGNFPGRFSGRQFSNSRSEMNVSTLELGDSALYLCASSLAAGRDLGEEAFFGQGTRLTVV.

The CDR3 reads CASSWGQSTGTEAFF. The CDR3 DNA follows: TGCGCCAGCAGCTGGGGACAGTCAACAGGGACTGAAGCTTTCTTT. This chain connects TRBV5-1 to TRBJ1-1; TRBD1 aligns across 7 bases. The CDR3 consists of 15 residues. Germline lookup yields CDR1 SGHRS and CDR2 YFSETQ. Germline trimming cut 3 bases from V and 5 bases from J; bases unmatched to any gene: 10.

This chain connects TRBV28 to TRBJ1-1; TRBD1 agrees at 8 bases. V lost 3 bases, J lost 6 bases, and 9 bases stayed unmatched. This CDR3 region has 15 residues. Germline loops: CDR1 MDHEN, CDR2 SYDVKM. The CDR3 DNA is TGTGCCAGCAGTTTGGGGGGGACAGGAGCCCCTGAAGCTTTCTTT. Its translation: CASSLGGTGAPEAFF. The variable domain in full, with the rest retrieved from reference TRBV28 and TRBJ1-1, is DVKVTQSSRYLVKRTGEKVFLECVQDMDHENMFWYRQDPGLGLRLIYFSYDVKMKEKGDIPEGYSVSREKKERFSLILESASTNQTSMYLCASSLGGTGAPEAFFGQGTRLTVV.

Regarding this clone: Compared with germline, one end of the junction differs, possibly owing to a read error. J is TRBJ1-5 and V is TRBV4-1; D not certain. The CDR3 sequence is 14 residues long. Germline values: CDR1 MGHRA, CDR2 YSYEKL. For the CDR3, the DNA is TGCGCCAACAGCCAAGAACATAGCAATCAGCCCCAGCATTTT. Amino acid sequence: CANSQEHSNQPQHF.

This clone has just one count. This rearrangement joins TRBV7-8 to TRBJ1-5; no clear D gene. The CDR3 sequence is 17 residues long. Germline V gene data show CDR1 as SGHVS and CDR2 as FQNEAQ. Trimming removed 1 base from V and 5 bases from J, with 18 bases in between. This chain's CDR3 is CASSLGGASADYQPQHF. The CDR3 DNA sequence: TGTGCCAGCAGCTTAGGGGGTGCCAGCGCGGACTATCAGCCCCAGCATTTT. Together with reference TRBV7-8 and TRBJ1-5, the CDR3 gives the full variable domain: GAGVSQSPRYKVAKRGQDVALRCDPISGHVSLFWYQQALGQGPEFLTYFQNEAQLDKSGLPSDRFFAERPEGSVSTLKIQRTQQEDSAVYLCASSLGGASADYQPQHFGDGTRLSIL.

This clone was seen only once. The chain has TRBV12-2 and TRBJ1-1; TRBD1, the D gene given by the table, was not confirmed from the DNA. TRBV12-2 corresponds to a pseudogene. The CDR3 sequence is 17 residues long. DNA of the CDR3: TGTGCAAGTCGCCCCCGACAGTCCACAGTGATGAACACTGAAGCTTTCTTT. Translation: CASRPRQSTVMNTEAFF.

Comment on this clone: One end of the junction varies from germline; a read error may be responsible. The chain combines TRBV4-2 with TRBJ2-3, with 10 bases aligning to TRBD2. CDR1 is LGHNA, CDR2 YNFKEQ, per germline. CDR3 length equals 13 residues. CDR3 bases: TGTGCCAGCAGCCAAGATCCGCTAGCGGGAGTCCTTTGG. Residues: CASSQDPLAGVLW.

V gene TRBV19 combines with J gene TRBJ2-1, with D maybe TRBD1 (6 bases). V lost 4 bases and J lost 9, with 25 bases in between. The CDR3 loop spans 17 amino acids. The V gene's germline CDR1 is LNHDA and CDR2 SQIVND (reference sequence). The CDR3, as DNA: TGTGCCAGTAGTACGGGACACAGGGCCGAACGAATAGGTGAGCAGTTCTTC. Translating it yields CASSTGHRAERIGEQFF.

The V gene is TRBV19, the J gene TRBJ2-1; tentative D call: TRBD2 (6 bases). This CDR3 is built from 13 residues. Looked up from germline, CDR1 is LNHDA and CDR2 is SQIVND (reference sequence). The V and J ends lost 3 bases and 4 bases respectively, with 7 bases between them. CDR3: CASSIGGYNEQFF. The CDR3 nucleotides are TGTGCCAGTAGTATCGGGGGTTACAATGAGCAGTTCTTC.

This clone has more than one count but fewer than ten. The chain recombines TRBV5-8 with TRBJ2-7; D is uncertain. The CDR3 length is 11 residues. CDR1 and CDR2 (germline): SGHTS, YDEGEE. Trimming took off 7 bases at V and 6 bases at J, with 11 bases between the two ends. CDR3 DNA sequence: TGTGCCAGCTTTTTTGTGGCCGAGCAGTACTTC. It yields the protein CASFFVAEQYF. Full variable domain (outside the CDR3, taken from reference TRBV5-8 and TRBJ2-7): EAGVTQSPTHLIKTRGQQATLRCSPISGHTSVYWYQQALGLGLQFLLWYDEGEERNRGNFPPRFSGRQFPNYSSELNVNALELEDSALYLCASFFVAEQYFGPGTRLTVT.

The chain employs TRBV5-1 and TRBJ2-6; 8 bases match TRBD2. Germline assignment: CDR1 SGHRS and CDR2 YFSETQ. The V segment lost 4 bases and the J segment 2 bases; nucleotides outside the gene matches: 8. This CDR3 contains 17 residues. The CDR3 protein is CASSLPGGGTGANVLTF. The CDR3 DNA sequence: TGCGCCAGCAGCCTTCCGGGAGGGGGGACTGGGGCCAACGTCCTGACTTTC.

This chain connects TRBV29-1 to TRBJ2-1, with 8 positions matching TRBD2. The CDR3 has 17 amino acids. The junction had 14 bases not matched to a gene; V was cut back by 6 bases and J by 1 base. CDR1 and CDR2 (germline): SQVTM, ANQGSEA. The CDR3 sequence is CSVEGGSGIKSYNEQFF. The CDR3 DNA reads TGCAGCGTCGAGGGGGGTAGCGGGATCAAGTCCTACAATGAGCAGTTCTTC.

J is TRBJ2-1 and V is TRBV6-4; D perhaps matches TRBD1 (5 bases). CDR3 length: 15 residues. Trimming took off 0 bases at V and 7 bases at J, with 13 bases between the two ends. CDR1 and CDR2 from the germline V gene are MRHNA and SNTAGT. The CDR3 here is CASSDSTGARNEQFF. In nucleotides, the CDR3 is TGTGCCAGCAGTGACTCAACAGGCGCACGGAATGAGCAGTTCTTC.

This clone has more than one count but fewer than ten. The gene calls are TRBV29-1 and TRBJ2-2, with 10 bases aligning to TRBD1. This CDR3 is 14 amino acids long. Unmatched junction bases numbered 3, after V lost 7 bases and J lost 1 base. CDR1 is SQVTM and CDR2 is ANQGSEA in the germline V gene. The CDR3 DNA follows: TGCAGCGGTGGGACAGGGGTGAACACCGGGGAGCTGTTTTTT. Amino acid sequence: CSGGTGVNTGELFF.